This T cell receptor (beta chain) was observed in a study of cytomegalovirus exposure and HLA in healthy donors. The study, taken as a whole, reports: Exclusion applied to some V segments, including TRBV6-2 and TRBV6-3, as they were indistinguishable. Under in vitro conditions, a few CMV-associated chains were confirmed as specific for CMV antigens. Productive rates of about 90% or about 30% were seen for most TCR beta V segments in an earlier analysis. Reports state that TCR beta sequences accurately predicted most subjects' HLA-A and HLA-B alleles.

With 60 Vbeta and 13 Jbeta primers, the PCR was carried out. Clones were sequenced by immunoSEQ multiplex PCR, and TCRdb holds only the in-frame ones, with some missing. The data contain 150,000 or so clones, about 74% of them singletons. Comment on this clone: Antigen: not known.

The CDR3 spans 14 residues. Germline-derived CDR1 and CDR2 are ENHRY and SYGVKD. The V segment lost 10 bases and the J segment 2 bases; nucleotides outside the gene matches: 9. Sequencing input: PBMCs. V usage is TRBV10-3 and J usage is TRBJ2-3; TRBD2 agrees at 7 bases. The sequence was collected from a man between 18 and 29 years old in good health and CMV-seropositive. CDR3 DNA sequence: TGTGCCACCAGGGAGGGGAGATACACAGATACGCAGTATTTT. This gives the protein CATREGRYTDTQYF.